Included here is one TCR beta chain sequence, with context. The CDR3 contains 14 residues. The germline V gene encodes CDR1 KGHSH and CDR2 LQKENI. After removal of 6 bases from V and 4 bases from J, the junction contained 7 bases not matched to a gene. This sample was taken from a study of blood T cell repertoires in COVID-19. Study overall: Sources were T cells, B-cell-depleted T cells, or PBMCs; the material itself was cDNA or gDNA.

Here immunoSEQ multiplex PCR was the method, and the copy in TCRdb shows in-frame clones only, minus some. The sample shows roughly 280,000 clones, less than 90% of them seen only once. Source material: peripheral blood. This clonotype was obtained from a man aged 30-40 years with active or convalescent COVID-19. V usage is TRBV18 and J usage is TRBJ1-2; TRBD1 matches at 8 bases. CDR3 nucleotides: TGTGCCAGCTCGCAGGACAGGGTAGGCTATGGCTACACCTTC. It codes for CASSQDRVGYGYTF.